This T cell receptor beta chain was obtained from a study of response to subunit inactivated influenza vaccine (dated by TCRdb to 2016 to 2018). Looking at the study overall: Deep quantitative profiling of the T cell receptor repertoire was used in the study to follow responses to a trivalent subunit inactivated influenza vaccine. The paper's findings and limits, for the study overall: The authors proposed that each seasonal influenza vaccination may bring in only a limited number of new T cells.

In its sample, this clonotype was seen a few times. Its antigen remains undetermined. It has no much larger one-base neighbor in the sample; base qualities were not kept. Including the terminal cysteine and phenylalanine, the CDR3 comprises 16 residues. Only the CDR3 part of the read is kept: 48 bases, read in frame from the first base. The germline ends are 15 bases apart after V is trimmed by 3 bases and J by 4 bases. Library preparation used RT-PCR. The sequencer was an Illumina HiSeq 2500. In TCRdb, the public reads were trimmed at Q25 with fastp and aligned with MiXCR, with productive beta chains retained. Records with the same CDR3 protein are collapsed into one entry carrying the most frequent genes and DNA. The sample table shows more than 500,000 distinct CDR3 sequences, and about 11% are seen once. The ten largest clones take up more than 9.5% of the sample. These same records also appear under a second study, on T cells expressing NK-cell markers. As described in the second report: 5'RACE template switching, by which a universal primer site and unique molecular identifiers were added, was used to make TCR beta cDNA libraries. In sorted CD3+CD56+NKG2C+, CD3+CD56+NKG2C- and CD3+CD56-NKG2C+ T-cell subsets from about 8 donors, TCR beta-chain repertoires were profiled. Seven of the eight sequenced donors were HCMV-seropositive and one was HCMV-seronegative. To restrict sorting to alphabetaTCR-expressing T cells, an anti-gammadeltaTCR antibody was added in several experiments. In a handful of donors, the dominant CD3+CD56+NKG2C+ clonotypes were among the top 10 CD8+ clonotypes and accounted for about 1.0-7.0% of CD8+ T cells. Those dominant clonotypes were again the most abundant among CD3+CD56-NKG2C+ cells in four donors, at 28.3-60.1%. Whether the expanded NKG2C-expressing T cell clones were specific for HCMV antigens remained unclear. Randomly selected healthy volunteers, three men and five women, were used as the eight sequenced donors. To determine HCMV serostatus, a commercial ELISA kit was used to detect HCMV-specific IgG in serum. Peripheral blood mononuclear cells were isolated from blood by Ficoll density gradient centrifugation. For about six donors, bulk peripheral blood T-cell repertoires were additionally sequenced from unsorted PBMC. Synthesis of cDNA was primed from the TCR beta constant segment and was followed by two consecutive PCR amplification steps. Illumina HiSeq 2000/2500, MiSeq or NextSeq was used to sequence libraries as 2 x 150 bp reads. MIGEC was used to demultiplex reads and group the reads by UMI, and MiTCR was used to assemble and quantify clonotypes. To exclude erroneous sequences, any TCR cDNA sequence not supported by at least two reads was discarded. The tcR package was used for downstream repertoire analysis, with clonotypes matched between fractions based on CDR3 nucleotide sequence plus V segment. VDJmatch was used to annotate antigen specificity against VDJdb, with one amino acid substitution in CDR3 allowed.

Recombination linked TRBV12-3 or TRBV12-4 to TRBJ2-2; no D gene is confidently identified. The sequenced sample was PBMCs from blood, obtained on the day of vaccination. The sequence was obtained from a man in his fifties who received an inactivated influenza vaccine. Donor details come from another sample of the same person, matched by shared clones. The nucleotide sequence reads TGTGCCAGCAGTTTGGGAATCGATCTGAGCACCGGGGAGCTGTTTTTT. Translated, it reads CASSLGIDLSTGELFF.